This T cell receptor beta chain was identified during a study of cytomegalovirus exposure and HLA in healthy donors. Study-wide results and caveats: Later work showed greater clonal expansion in HLA-associated TCR beta chains than in equally common others. A link between a missense DCLRE1C variant and TCR beta V- and J-gene trimming emerged from a later analysis.

In germline, CDR1 is LNHDA, CDR2 SQIVND (reference sequence). V lost 3 bases and J 4 bases, leaving 15 bases between the germline ends. The CDR3 covers 15 residues. Worth noting for this clone: Antigen specificity is unknown.

This PCR relied on a set of 60 Vbeta primers and 13 Jbeta primers. TCRdb keeps only in-frame clones here, not all; method: immunoSEQ multiplex PCR. The sample consists of about 120,000 clones, approximately 17% of them appearing once. Donors had nominal health at sampling but likely had unrecorded immune exposures. The sample comprised PBMCs. This chain links TRBV19 with TRBJ1-2; tentative D call: TRBD1 (5 bases). The sequence was obtained from a female donor in good health and CMV-seropositive. CDR3 in DNA: TGTGCCAGTAGTATTGTTGGAGGGGCCGTCTATGGCTACACCTTC. Its translation is CASSIVGGAVYGYTF.